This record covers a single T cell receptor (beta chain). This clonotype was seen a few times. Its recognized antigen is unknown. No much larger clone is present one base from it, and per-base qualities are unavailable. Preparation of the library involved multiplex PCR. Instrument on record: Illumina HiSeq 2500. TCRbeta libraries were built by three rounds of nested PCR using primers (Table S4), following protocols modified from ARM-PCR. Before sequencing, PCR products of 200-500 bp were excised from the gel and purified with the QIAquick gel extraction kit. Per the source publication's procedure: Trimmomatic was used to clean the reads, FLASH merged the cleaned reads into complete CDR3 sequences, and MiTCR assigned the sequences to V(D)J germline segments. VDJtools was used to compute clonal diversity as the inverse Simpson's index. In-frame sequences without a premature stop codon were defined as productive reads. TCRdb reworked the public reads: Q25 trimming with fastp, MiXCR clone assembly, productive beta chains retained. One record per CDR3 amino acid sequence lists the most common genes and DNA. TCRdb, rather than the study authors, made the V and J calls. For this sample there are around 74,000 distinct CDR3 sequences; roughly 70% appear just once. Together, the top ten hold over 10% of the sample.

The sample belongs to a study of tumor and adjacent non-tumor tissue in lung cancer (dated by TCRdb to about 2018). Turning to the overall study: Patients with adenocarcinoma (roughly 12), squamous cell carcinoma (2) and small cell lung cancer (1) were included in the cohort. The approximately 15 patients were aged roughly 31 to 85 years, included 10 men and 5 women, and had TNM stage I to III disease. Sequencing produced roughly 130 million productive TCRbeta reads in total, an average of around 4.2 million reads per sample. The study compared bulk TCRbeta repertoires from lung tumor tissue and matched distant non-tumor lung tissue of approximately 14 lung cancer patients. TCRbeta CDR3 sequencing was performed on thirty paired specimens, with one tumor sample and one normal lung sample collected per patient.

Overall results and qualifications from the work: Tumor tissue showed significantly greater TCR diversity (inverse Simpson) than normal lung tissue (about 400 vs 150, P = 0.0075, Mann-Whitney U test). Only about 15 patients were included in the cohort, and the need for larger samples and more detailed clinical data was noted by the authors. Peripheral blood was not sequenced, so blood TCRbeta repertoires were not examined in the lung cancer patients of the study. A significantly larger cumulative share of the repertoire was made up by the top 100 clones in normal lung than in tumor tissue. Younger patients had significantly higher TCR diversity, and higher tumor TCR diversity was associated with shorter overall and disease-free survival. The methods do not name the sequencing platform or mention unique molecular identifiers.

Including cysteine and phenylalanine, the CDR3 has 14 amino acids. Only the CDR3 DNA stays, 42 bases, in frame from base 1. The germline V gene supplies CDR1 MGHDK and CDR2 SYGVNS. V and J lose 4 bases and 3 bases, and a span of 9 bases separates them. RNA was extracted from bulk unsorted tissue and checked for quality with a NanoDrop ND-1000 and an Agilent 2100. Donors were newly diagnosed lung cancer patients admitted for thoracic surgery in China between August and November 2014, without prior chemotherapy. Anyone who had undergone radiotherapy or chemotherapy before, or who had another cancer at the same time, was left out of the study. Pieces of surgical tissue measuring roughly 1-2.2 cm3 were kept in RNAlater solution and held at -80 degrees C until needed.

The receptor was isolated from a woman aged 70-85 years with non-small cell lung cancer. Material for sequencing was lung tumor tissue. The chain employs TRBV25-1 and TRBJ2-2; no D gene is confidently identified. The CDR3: CASSGSGYTGELFF. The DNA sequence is TGTGCCAGCAGTGGCTCTGGTTACACCGGGGAGCTGTTTTTT.